The 4 T cell receptor beta chains listed next were all sequenced from one sample in a study of CD8+CD57+ T cells in acquired aplastic anemia (dated by TCRdb to the late 2010s). Data came from an Illumina HiSeq 2000. Genomic DNA was used as template for profiling of TCR beta VDJ combinations and CDR3 sequences. TCRdb trimmed the raw reads at Q25, called clones with MiXCR and kept productive beta chains. Here each entry gathers all rows of one CDR3 protein and keeps the most common genes and DNA. The sample table holds about 220,000 distinct CDR3 sequences, of which about a third were seen once. The top ten clonotypes cover 1% to 1.3% of the sample. The material sequenced was sorted CD4+, CD8+, or CD8+CD57+ T cells (not recorded which) from PBMCs. These receptors originate from a human donor in good health, serving as a control.

This clonotype was counted between two and nine times. The chain joins TRBV6-5 to TRBJ1-1, with D tentatively TRBD1 (5 bases). The CDR3 is 15 amino acids. Germline values: CDR1 MNHEY, CDR2 SVGAGI. Trimming left V 4 bases short and J 0 bases short, with 12 bases between. For the CDR3, the DNA is TGTGCCAGCAGTTTCAAGACAGCTATGAACACTGAAGCTTTCTTT. The encoded protein is CASSFKTAMNTEAFF.

This clonotype was seen only a few times. V and J are TRBV5-1 and TRBJ2-1; the D gene is possibly TRBD2 (5 bases). Germline lookup yields CDR1 SGHRS and CDR2 YFSETQ. Deletions cut 0 bases from V and 5 bases from J, with 9 bases between. CDR3 length: 14 amino acids. The CDR3 is CASSLGGLNNEQFF. In DNA form, the CDR3 reads TGCGCCAGCAGCTTGGGCGGGCTCAACAATGAGCAGTTCTTC.

The J gene is TRBJ2-3, the V gene TRBV10-2; D unresolved. Germline V gives CDR1 WSHSY, CDR2 SAAADI. Between the trimmed V and J ends, which lost 2 bases and 0 bases, there was a span of 9 bases. This CDR3 comprises 15 residues. The CDR3 DNA sequence: TGCGCCAGCAGTGAGACGAGAGCTAGCACAGATACGCAGTATTTT. Its protein is CASSETRASTDTQYF.

Written as DNA, the CDR3 is TGTGCCAGCAGCTGGGGGCGGCGGATCGAGCAGTACTTC. It codes for CASSWGRRIEQYF. The chain uses TRBV5-6 and TRBJ2-7, with D tentatively TRBD1 (6 bases). The CDR3 covers 13 residues. Germline V gives CDR1 SGHDT, CDR2 YYEEEE. With 3 bases removed from V and 6 bases from J, the gap between germline ends came to 13 bases.